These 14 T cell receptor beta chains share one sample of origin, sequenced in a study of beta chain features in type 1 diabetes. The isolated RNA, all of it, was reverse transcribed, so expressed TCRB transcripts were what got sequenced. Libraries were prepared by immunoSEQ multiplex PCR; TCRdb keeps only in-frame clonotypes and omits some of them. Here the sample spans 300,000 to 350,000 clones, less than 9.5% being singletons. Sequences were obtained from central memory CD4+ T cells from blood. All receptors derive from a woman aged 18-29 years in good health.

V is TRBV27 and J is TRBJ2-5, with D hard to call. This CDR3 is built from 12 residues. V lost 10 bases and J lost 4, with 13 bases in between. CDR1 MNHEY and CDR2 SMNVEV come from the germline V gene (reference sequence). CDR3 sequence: CATPSPRETQYF. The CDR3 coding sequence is TGTGCCACCCCCAGTCCCCGAGAGACCCAGTACTTC.

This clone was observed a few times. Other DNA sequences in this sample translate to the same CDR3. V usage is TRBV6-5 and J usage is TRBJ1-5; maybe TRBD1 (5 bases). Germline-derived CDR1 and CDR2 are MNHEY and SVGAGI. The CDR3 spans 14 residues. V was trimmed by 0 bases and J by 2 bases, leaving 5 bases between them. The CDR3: CASSYSGGNQPQHF. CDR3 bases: TGTGCCAGCAGTTACTCAGGGGGCAATCAGCCCCAGCATTTT.

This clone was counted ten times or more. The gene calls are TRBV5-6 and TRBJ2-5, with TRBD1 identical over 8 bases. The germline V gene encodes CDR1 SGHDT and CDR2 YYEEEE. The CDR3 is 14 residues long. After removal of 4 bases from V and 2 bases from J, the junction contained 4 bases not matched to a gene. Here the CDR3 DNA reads TGTGCCAGCAGCATAAGGACAGGGCAAGAGACCCAGTACTTC. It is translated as CASSIRTGQETQYF.

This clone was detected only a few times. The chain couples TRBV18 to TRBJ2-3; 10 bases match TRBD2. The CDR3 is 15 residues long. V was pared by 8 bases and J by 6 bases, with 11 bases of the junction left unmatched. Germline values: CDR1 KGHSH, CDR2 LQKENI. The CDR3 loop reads CASAAQGLARDTQYF. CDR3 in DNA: TGTGCCAGCGCCGCTCAGGGACTAGCGCGGGATACGCAGTATTTT.

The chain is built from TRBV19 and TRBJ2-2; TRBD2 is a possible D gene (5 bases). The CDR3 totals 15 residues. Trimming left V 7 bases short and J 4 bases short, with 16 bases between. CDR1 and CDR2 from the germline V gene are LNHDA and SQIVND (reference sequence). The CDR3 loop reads CASTLRGRATGELFF. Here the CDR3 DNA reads TGTGCCAGTACCTTACGGGGTCGGGCCACCGGGGAGCTGTTTTTT.

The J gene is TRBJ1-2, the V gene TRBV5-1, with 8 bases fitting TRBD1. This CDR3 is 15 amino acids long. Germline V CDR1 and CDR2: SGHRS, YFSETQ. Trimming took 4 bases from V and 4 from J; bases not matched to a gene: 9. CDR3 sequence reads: CASSLTGTGSYGYTF. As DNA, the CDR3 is TGCGCCAGCAGCCTCACCGGGACAGGATCCTATGGCTACACCTTC.

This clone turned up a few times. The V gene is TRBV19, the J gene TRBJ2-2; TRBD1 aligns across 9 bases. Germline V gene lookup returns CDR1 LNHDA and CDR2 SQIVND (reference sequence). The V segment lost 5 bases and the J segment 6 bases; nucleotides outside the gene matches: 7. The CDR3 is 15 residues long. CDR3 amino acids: CASSVDRGFAGELFF. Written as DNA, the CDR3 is TGTGCCAGTAGTGTGGACAGGGGATTCGCCGGGGAGCTGTTTTTT.

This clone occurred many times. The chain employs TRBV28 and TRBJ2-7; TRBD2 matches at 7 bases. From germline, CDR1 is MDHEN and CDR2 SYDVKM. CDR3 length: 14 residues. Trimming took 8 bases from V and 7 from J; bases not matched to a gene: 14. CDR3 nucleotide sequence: TGTGCCAGCCGAAGGGCGGGAGTTCTGGGGGAGCAGTACTTC. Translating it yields CASRRAGVLGEQYF.

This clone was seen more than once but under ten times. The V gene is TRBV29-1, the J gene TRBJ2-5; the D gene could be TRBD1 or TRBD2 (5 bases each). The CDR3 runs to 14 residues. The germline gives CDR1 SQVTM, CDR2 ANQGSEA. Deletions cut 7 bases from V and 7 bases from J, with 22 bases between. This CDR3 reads CSARDPGVQGTQYF. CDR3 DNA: TGCAGCGCCCGGGACCCCGGGGTCCAGGGGACCCAGTACTTC. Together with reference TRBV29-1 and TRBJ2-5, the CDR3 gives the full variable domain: SAVISQKPSRDICQRGTSLTIQCQVDSQVTMMFWYRQQPGQSLTLIATANQGSEATYESGFVIDKFPISRPNLTFSTLTVSNMSPEDSSIYLCSARDPGVQGTQYFGPGTRLLVL.

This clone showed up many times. The CDR3 bases are TGTGCCAGCAGCCCCTCCGGGAGTGAGACCCAGTACTTC. This codes for CASSPSGSETQYF. The V and J genes are TRBV4-2 and TRBJ2-5; possible D gene TRBD2, 6 bases. V gave up 4 bases and J gave up 5 bases, with 11 bases separating them. CDR1 LGHNA and CDR2 YNFKEQ come from the germline V gene. CDR3 size: 13 residues.

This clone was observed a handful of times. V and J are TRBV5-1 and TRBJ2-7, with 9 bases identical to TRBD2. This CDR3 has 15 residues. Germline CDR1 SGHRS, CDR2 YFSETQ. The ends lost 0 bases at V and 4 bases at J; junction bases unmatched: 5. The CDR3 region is CASSLVASGKYEQYF. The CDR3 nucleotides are TGCGCCAGCAGCTTGGTCGCTAGCGGGAAATACGAGCAGTACTTC.

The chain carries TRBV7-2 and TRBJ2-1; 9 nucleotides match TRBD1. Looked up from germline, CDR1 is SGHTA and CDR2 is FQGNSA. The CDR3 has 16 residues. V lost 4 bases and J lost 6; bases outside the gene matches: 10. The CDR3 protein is CASSYRPGQGGNEQFF. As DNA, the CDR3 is TGTGCCAGCAGCTACCGACCGGGACAGGGAGGCAATGAGCAGTTCTTC.

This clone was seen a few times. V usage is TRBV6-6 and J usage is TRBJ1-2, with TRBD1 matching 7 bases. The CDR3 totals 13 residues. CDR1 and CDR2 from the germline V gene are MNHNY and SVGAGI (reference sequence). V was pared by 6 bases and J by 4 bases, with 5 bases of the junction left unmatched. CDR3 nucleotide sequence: TGTGCCAGCAGCCCCGGACAGGCCTATGGCTACACCTTC. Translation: CASSPGQAYGYTF.

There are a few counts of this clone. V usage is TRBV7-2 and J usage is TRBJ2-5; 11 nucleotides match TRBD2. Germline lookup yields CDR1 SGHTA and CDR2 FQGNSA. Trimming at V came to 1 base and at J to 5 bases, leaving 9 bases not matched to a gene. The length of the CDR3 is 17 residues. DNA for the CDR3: TGTGCCAGCAGCTTAGTGGTAACTAGCGGGAGCCAGGAGACCCAGTACTTC. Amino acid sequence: CASSLVVTSGSQETQYF.